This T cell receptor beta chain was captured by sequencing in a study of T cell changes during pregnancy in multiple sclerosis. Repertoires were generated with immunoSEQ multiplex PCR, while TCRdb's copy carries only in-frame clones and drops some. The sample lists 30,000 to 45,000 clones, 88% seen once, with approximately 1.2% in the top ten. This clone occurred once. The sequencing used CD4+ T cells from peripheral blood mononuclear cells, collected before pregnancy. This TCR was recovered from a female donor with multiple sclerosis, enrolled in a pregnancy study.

The CDR3 reads CASSYLTGSGNQPQHF. Written as DNA, the CDR3 is TGTGCCAGCAGTTATCTGACAGGGTCGGGCAATCAGCCCCAGCATTTT. V usage is TRBV2 and J usage is TRBJ1-5; the match to TRBD1 covers 7 bases. Trimming at V came to 5 bases and at J to 2 bases, leaving 9 bases not matched to a gene. Germline V gives CDR1 SNHLY, CDR2 FYNNEI. The CDR3 contains 16 residues.